This T cell receptor (beta chain) was found in a study of blood T cells in healthy people across ages. Regarding the study as a whole: There was no known CMV status for donors, so expanded clonotype changes were possibly confounded.

With a J-beta primer mix and a sample-barcoded 5' primer, a second PCR ran about 6 to 11 cycles. Each cDNA molecule carried a tag from a template-switch adaptor that contained 12 random nucleotides. TCRdb ran MiXCR on the 5' RACE reads and lists one entry per CDR3 protein. Among about 570,000 distinct CDR3 sequences listed, 25% to 30% were seen once. The sample holds a few counts of this clonotype. No antigen is known for it. Researchers isolated at least 6 million PBMCs per sample. Looked up from germline, CDR1 is DFQATT and CDR2 is SNEGSKA (reference sequence). Between the trimmed V and J ends, which lost 3 bases and 6 bases, there was a span of 12 bases. The length of the CDR3 is 13 residues.

The source is an older woman in good health. The source material was blood. This chain links TRBV20-1 with TRBJ1-5; D not certain. As DNA, the CDR3 is TGCAGTGCTAGGAGCGGGGAAGGTCAGCCCCAGCATTTT. Translating gives CSARSGEGQPQHF.